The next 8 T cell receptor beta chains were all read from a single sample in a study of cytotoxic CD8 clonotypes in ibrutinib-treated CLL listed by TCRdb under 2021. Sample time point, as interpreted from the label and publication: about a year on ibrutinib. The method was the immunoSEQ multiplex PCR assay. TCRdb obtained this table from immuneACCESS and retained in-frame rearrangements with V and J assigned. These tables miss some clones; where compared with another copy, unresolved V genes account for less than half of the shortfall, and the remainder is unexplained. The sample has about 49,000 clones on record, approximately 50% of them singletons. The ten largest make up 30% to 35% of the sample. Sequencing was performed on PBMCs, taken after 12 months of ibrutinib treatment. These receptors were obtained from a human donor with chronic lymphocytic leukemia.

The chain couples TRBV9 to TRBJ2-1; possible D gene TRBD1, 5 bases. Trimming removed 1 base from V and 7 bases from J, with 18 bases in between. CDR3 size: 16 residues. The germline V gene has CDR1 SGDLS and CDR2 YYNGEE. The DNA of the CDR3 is TGTGCCAGCAGCGTACAACCCACTGTGGGGCGAAATGAGCAGTTCTTC. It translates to CASSVQPTVGRNEQFF.

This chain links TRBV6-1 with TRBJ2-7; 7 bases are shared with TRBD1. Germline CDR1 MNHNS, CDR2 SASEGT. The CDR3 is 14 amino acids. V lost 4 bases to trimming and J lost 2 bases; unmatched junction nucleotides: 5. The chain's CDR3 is CASSARQGTYEQYF. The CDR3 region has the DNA TGTGCCAGCAGTGCAAGACAGGGAACCTACGAGCAGTACTTC.

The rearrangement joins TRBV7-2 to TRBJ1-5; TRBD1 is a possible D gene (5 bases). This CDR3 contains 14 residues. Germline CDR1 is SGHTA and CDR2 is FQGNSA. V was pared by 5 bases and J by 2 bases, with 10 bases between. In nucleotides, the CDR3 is TGTGCCAGCAGCGGTAGAGGGGGCAATCAGCCCCAGCATTTT. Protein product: CASSGRGGNQPQHF.

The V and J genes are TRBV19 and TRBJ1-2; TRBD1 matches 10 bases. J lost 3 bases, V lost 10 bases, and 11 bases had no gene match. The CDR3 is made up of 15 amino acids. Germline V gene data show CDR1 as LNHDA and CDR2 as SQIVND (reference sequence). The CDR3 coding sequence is TGTGCCACATCGGGACAGGGGATTGGGGACTATGGCTACACCTTC. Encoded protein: CATSGQGIGDYGYTF. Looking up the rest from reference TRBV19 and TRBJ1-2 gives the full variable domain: DGGITQSPKYLFRKEGQNVTLSCEQNLNHDAMYWYRQDPGQGLRLIYYSQIVNDFQKGDIAEGYSVSREKKESFPLTVTSAQKNPTAFYLCATSGQGIGDYGYTFGSGTRLTVV.

The CDR3 bases are TGCGCCAGCAGCTTTAATACAGGGGGCGGCTACACCTTC. Its translation is CASSFNTGGGYTF. V and J are TRBV5-1 and TRBJ1-2; TRBD1 aligns across 9 bases. The CDR3 contains 13 residues. Germline CDR1 SGHRS, CDR2 YFSETQ. Trimming removed 2 bases from V and 8 bases from J; junction bases left unmatched: 4.

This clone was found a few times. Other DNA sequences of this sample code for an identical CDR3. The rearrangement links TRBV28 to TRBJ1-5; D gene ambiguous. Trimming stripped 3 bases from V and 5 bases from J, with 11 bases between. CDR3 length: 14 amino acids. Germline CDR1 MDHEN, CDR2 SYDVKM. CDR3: CASSFPDRYQPQHF. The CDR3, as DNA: TGTGCCAGCAGTTTCCCAGATCGGTATCAGCCCCAGCATTTT.

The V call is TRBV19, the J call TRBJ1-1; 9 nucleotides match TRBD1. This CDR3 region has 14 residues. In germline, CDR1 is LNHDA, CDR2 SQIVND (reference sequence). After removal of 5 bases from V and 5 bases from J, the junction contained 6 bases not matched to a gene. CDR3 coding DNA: TGTGCCAGTAGTGGACAGGGGTGGGGGACTGAAGCTTTCTTT. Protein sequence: CASSGQGWGTEAFF.

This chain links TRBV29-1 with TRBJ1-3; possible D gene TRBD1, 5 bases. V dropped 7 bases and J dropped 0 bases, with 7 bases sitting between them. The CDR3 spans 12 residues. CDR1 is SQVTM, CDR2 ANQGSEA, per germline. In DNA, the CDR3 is TGCAGCGCGGGGACCTCTGGAAACACCATATATTTT. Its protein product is CSAGTSGNTIYF.